Below, one TCR beta chain is given with its context. Its specificity is unknown. This specimen belongs to a study of glioma-infiltrating T cells after dendritic cell vaccination. General study findings and limits: No direct clonality-survival link was found; a diverse polyclonal response may matter.

Only patients with spare fresh-frozen tumor and over two years of follow-up were included. No glioblastoma patient carried an isocitrate dehydrogenase mutation. The CDR3 contains 15 residues. Germline V lookup: CDR1 LGHNT, CDR2 FRNRAP. Trimming cost V 2 bases and J 8 bases; bases outside gene matches: 5. Clones were read by immunoSEQ multiplex PCR, and TCRdb kept only the in-frame ones, dropping some. The data contain about 73,000 clones, roughly 80% of them seen just once; the ten biggest clones take up approximately 2.3%. The gene calls are TRBV12-5 and TRBJ2-3; 12 bases agree with TRBD2. Sequencing used blood, obtained before dendritic cell vaccination. This clonotype was sampled from a human donor with glioblastoma. This CDR3 reads CASGLWLAGGGTQYF. For the CDR3, the DNA is TGTGCTAGTGGTTTGTGGCTAGCGGGAGGGGGTACGCAGTATTTT.